These 14 T cell receptor beta chains share one sample of origin, sequenced in a study of T cell responses to AZD1222 COVID-19 vaccine. The table came from immunoSEQ multiplex PCR; TCRdb's copy has only in-frame clones and leaves some out. The data show over 100,000 clones, about 89% seen once. Here the sequenced sample was peripheral blood, taken on day 0 of AZD1222 vaccination. The origin of the receptors is an adult in good health.

In this sample, this clone turned up once. The V call is TRBV3-1 (or the pseudogene TRBV3-2), the J call TRBJ1-2, with a tentative D call TRBD1 (5 bases). V was pared by 2 bases and J by 4 bases, with 8 bases between. CDR3 length: 13 amino acids. The germline gives CDR1 LGHDT, CDR2 YNNKEL (reference sequence). As DNA, the CDR3 is TGTGCCAGCAGCCAACAGGGCCGCTATGGCTACACCTTC. Protein product: CASSQQGRYGYTF.

The chain links TRBV11-1 to TRBJ2-3; D ambiguous. V was trimmed by 5 bases and J by 8 bases, leaving 11 bases between them. The CDR3 is made up of 12 amino acids. CDR1 is SGHAT and CDR2 is FQDESV in the germline V gene (reference sequence). Here the CDR3 reads CASSPRTGTQYF. For the CDR3, the DNA is TGTGCCAGCAGCCCCCGGACCGGTACGCAGTATTTT.

This chain connects TRBV9 to TRBJ1-1; no clear D. Looked up from germline, CDR1 is SGDLS and CDR2 is YYNGEE. CDR3 length: 15 amino acids. V was pared by 4 bases and J by 0 bases, with 13 bases between. The CDR3 region is CASSSAPTLNTEAFF. The DNA for the CDR3 is TGTGCCAGCAGCTCGGCCCCGACACTGAACACTGAAGCTTTCTTT.

V is TRBV19 and J is TRBJ1-2; 8 bases are a match to TRBD1. Germline CDR1 and CDR2: LNHDA and SQIVND (reference sequence). V lost 7 bases and J lost 5; bases outside the gene matches: 12. This CDR3 has 15 residues. The DNA of the CDR3 is TGTGCCAGTACCCGAGGGAGGACAGGGAATTATGGCTACACCTTC. Amino acids: CASTRGRTGNYGYTF.

The chain is built from TRBV6-5 and TRBJ2-3; D is undetermined. The V end lost 6 bases, the J end lost 3 bases, and 4 bases lay between the germline ends. This CDR3 contains 11 residues. The germline V gene has CDR1 MNHEY and CDR2 SVGAGI. In DNA form, the CDR3 reads TGTGCCAGCAGGTTAACAGATACGCAGTATTTT. Its protein is CASRLTDTQYF.

The V call is TRBV5-1, the J call TRBJ2-3; 13 bases line up with TRBD2. V trimming: 4 bases; J trimming: 5 bases; junction bases outside the gene matches: 7. The CDR3 is 16 residues long. CDR1 is SGHRS and CDR2 is YFSETQ in the germline V gene. CDR3 sequence: CASSHGLAGALDTQYF. The DNA for the CDR3 is TGCGCCAGCAGCCACGGACTAGCGGGGGCCTTAGATACGCAGTATTTT.

The chain joins TRBV21-1 to TRBJ1-1; no check of the table's D call, TRBD1, against the DNA was made. TRBV21-1 is classified as a pseudogene. This CDR3 is 15 amino acids long. CDR3 protein: CASRPGTALNTEAFF. Written as DNA, the CDR3 is TGTGCCAGCAGACCCGGGACAGCGTTGAACACTGAAGCTTTCTTT.

Only a few counts were recorded for this clone. This chain uses TRBV5-8 with TRBJ1-1; D not resolved. V shed 6 bases and J shed 0 bases, with 15 bases lying between them. Per the germline V gene, CDR1 is SGHTS and CDR2 is YDEGEE. CDR3 length: 15 amino acids. Here the CDR3 reads CASTRQAAMNTEAFF. The DNA for the CDR3 is TGTGCCAGCACTCGGCAGGCCGCGATGAACACTGAAGCTTTCTTT.

The genes are TRBV18 and TRBJ2-2; D is perhaps TRBD2 (6 bases). Trimming pared 0 bases from V and 7 bases from J, leaving 9 bases between. The CDR3 covers 14 residues. Per the germline V gene, CDR1 is KGHSH and CDR2 is LQKENI. CDR3 sequence (DNA): TGTGCCAGCTCACCACCCGGGAGAGGCGGGGAGCTGTTTTTT. Protein sequence: CASSPPGRGGELFF.

The chain has TRBV6-5 and TRBJ1-4; no clear D. This CDR3 spans 15 amino acids. V gave up 0 bases and J gave up 8 bases, with 13 bases separating them. Germline values: CDR1 MNHEY, CDR2 SVGAGI. As DNA, the CDR3 is TGTGCCAGCAGTTACTCGATGGTTGTGGGGGAAAAACTGTTTTTT. Amino acid sequence: CASSYSMVVGEKLFF.

This clone was observed once. The chain recombines TRBV5-6 with TRBJ1-1; the match to TRBD1 covers 9 bases. This CDR3 has 15 residues. CDR1 is SGHDT and CDR2 is YYEEEE in the germline V gene. V shed 0 bases and J 5 bases; nucleotides not matched to a gene: 5. CDR3 coding DNA: TGTGCCAGCAGCTTGGAGACAGGGGGAATTACTGAAGCTTTCTTT. Encoded protein: CASSLETGGITEAFF.

This clone was seen once. The chain couples TRBV7-9 to TRBJ1-4, with TRBD1 as a possible D gene (5 bases). This CDR3 is built from 14 residues. The ends were cut back, 4 bases at V and 4 bases at J, with 10 bases in the middle. Germline V gene lookup returns CDR1 SEHNR and CDR2 FQNEAQ (reference sequence). The CDR3 DNA is TGTGCCAGCAGCTCATGGGACGTTAATGAAAAACTGTTTTTT. Translating gives CASSSWDVNEKLFF.

The chain employs TRBV3-1 (or the pseudogene TRBV3-2) and TRBJ2-3; no clear D gene. Germline CDR1 is LGHDT and CDR2 is YNNKEL (reference sequence). Trimming shortened V by 11 bases and J by 2 bases, and 20 bases separated the two germline ends. This CDR3 is built from 15 residues. The CDR3 region is CAEANTPTSTDTQYF. The CDR3, as DNA: TGTGCCGAGGCCAATACTCCCACCTCCACAGATACGCAGTATTTT.

The chain employs TRBV6-5 and TRBJ1-5, with no clear D. The CDR3 has 15 residues. Germline CDR1 is MNHEY and CDR2 is SVGAGI. V was trimmed by 5 bases and J by 6 bases, leaving 17 bases between them. The CDR3 nucleotides are TGTGCCAGCAGTCTTTTTTACGGGGTGGCTCAGCCCCAGCATTTT. Its translation is CASSLFYGVAQPQHF.